This entry features one TCR beta chain sequence. This specimen comes from a study of blood T cell repertoires in COVID-19. Cohorts were determined from participant-reported clinical history. In the study's own analysis: Reference gene primers were amplified, and this amplification served to estimate nucleated cell counts. The repertoire was sequenced with immunoSEQ multiplex PCR; TCRdb's copy has only in-frame clones and lacks some. V and J calls and clone size are those listed in that table; D and trimming were worked out from the DNA. The sample has around 250,000 clones; approximately 88% are singletons. The V gene end was trimmed by 5 bases and the J gene end by 2 bases; junction bases not matched to a gene: 11. CDR1 and CDR2 from the germline V gene are MNHEY and SMNVEV (reference sequence). The CDR3 runs 17 residues.

The chain has TRBV27 and TRBJ2-3; 9 nucleotides agree with TRBD2. This sequence was found in a woman aged 40 to 50 who had been exposed to COVID-19. Sequenced: PBMCs or T cells enriched from blood (not recorded which). CDR3 loop: CASSPIPTSGFTDTQYF. DNA for the CDR3: TGTGCCAGCAGTCCTATTCCCACTAGCGGGTTCACAGATACGCAGTATTTT.